Sequencing of this T cell receptor (beta chain) was carried out in a study of blood T cell repertoires in COVID-19. For the study at large: Whether acute or convalescent, the COVID-19 samples came from the United States, Italy and Spain. From T cells, B-cell-depleted T cells, or PBMCs came the material, which was cDNA or gDNA.

In the study's own analysis: Nucleated cell counts were estimated from reference gene primer amplification. The assay was immunoSEQ multiplex PCR, and TCRdb's table has in-frame clones only and misses some. V and J calls and clone size come straight from that table; D and trimming were deduced from the DNA. The table lists fewer than 200,000 clones, roughly 91% of them singletons. The germline V gene has CDR1 SGHTA and CDR2 FQGTGA. J gave up 5 bases and V 2 bases, and 6 bases lay outside the gene matches. The CDR3 totals 15 residues. The gene calls are TRBV7-3 and TRBJ2-1, with 7 nucleotides matching TRBD2. Sequences were obtained from peripheral blood. This TCR was recovered from a man aged 45 to 65 who had recovered from COVID-19. CDR3 sequence reads: CASSLGGTTNNEQFF. The CDR3 bases are TGTGCCAGCAGCTTAGGAGGGACTACAAACAATGAGCAGTTCTTC.